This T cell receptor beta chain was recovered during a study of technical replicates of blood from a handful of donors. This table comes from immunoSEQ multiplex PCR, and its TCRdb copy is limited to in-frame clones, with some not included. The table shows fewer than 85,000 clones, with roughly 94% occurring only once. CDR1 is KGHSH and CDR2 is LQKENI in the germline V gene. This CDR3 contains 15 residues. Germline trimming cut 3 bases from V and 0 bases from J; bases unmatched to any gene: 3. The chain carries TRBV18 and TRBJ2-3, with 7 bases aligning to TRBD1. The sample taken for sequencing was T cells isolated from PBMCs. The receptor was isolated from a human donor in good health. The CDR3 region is CASSPVTGSTDTQYF. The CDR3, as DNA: TGTGCCAGCTCACCTGTGACAGGGAGCACAGATACGCAGTATTTT. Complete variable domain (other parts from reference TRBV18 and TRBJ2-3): NAGVMQNPRHLVRRRGQEARLRCSPMKGHSHVYWYRQLPEEGLKFMVYLQKENIIDESGMPKERFSAEFPKEGPSILRIQQVVRGDSAAYFCASSPVTGSTDTQYFGPGTRLTVL.